The source of this T cell receptor beta chain is a study of regulatory T cells in long-lasting Graves disease. CDR1 is LGHNA and CDR2 is YNFKEQ in the germline V gene. V was clipped by 1 base and J by 2 bases, with 12 bases between them. The CDR3 covers 15 residues. Relying on iRepertoire HTBI primers and Arm-PCR of CDR3 regions, the team built TCR beta libraries. TCRdb reanalysed the multiplex PCR reads using MiXCR and keeps one entry per CDR3 protein. The sample contains hundreds of thousands of distinct CDR3 sequences, around 20% of which appear only once. Regarding time point: persistent/refractory GD, antithyroid drugs over 5 years with positive TRAb. The TCR library used RNA extracted from PBMCs. Clinicians diagnosed Graves' disease using American Thyroid Association guidelines. Roughly 9.9-milliliter peripheral blood samples went into EDTA tubes.

The V and J genes are TRBV4-2 and TRBJ2-7; possibly TRBD2 for D (5 bases). The material sequenced was peripheral blood mononuclear cells (PBMCs), taken when the disease was refractory, from a patient treated with antithyroid drugs. This receptor was obtained from a female donor with Graves disease. The CDR3 loop reads CASSQASSGTYEQYF. As DNA, the CDR3 is TGTGCCAGCAGCCAAGCCAGCTCGGGAACCTACGAGCAGTACTTC.